This TCR beta chain appears in the sequencing data of a study of healthy donors' naive CD4 and CD8 T cells. Across the whole study: Three donor age groups were sampled: 20-25, 40-50 and 60-70 years; half female.

TCR libraries were built from approximately 520 ng of total RNA by linear amplification. TCRdb re-derived calls from the reads in MiXCR, one entry per CDR3 protein. The table lists around 200,000 distinct CDR3 sequences, about 76% of them singletons. Study-wide points: Positive CDR3 charge linked to CD4+ cells, negative to CD8+ cells. Most V and J genes were reportedly biased between naive CD4+ and CD8+ cells.

Sorting defined naive CD4+ as CD4+CD8-CD45RO-CD45RA+ and naive CD8+ as CD8+CD4-CD45RA+CD27bright. In the case of this clonotype: The antigen remains undetermined.

The CDR3 contains 16 residues. Sample: naive CD4+ and CD8+ T cells sorted from blood, pooled from several donors. The source is a pool of human donors in good health; the sample pools cells from several healthy donors. The chain carries TRBV21-1 and TRBJ2-3; TRBD1, as called in the table, went unchecked against the DNA. TRBV21-1 is a pseudogene segment. The CDR3 sequence is CASSQGGRGDTDTQYF. Written as DNA, the CDR3 is TGTGCCAGCAGCCAGGGCGGGAGAGGGGACACAGATACGCAGTATTTT.